Detailed here is one TCR beta chain. The antigen remains unidentified. Germline and junction disagree at one end, which may indicate a read error. TCRbeta libraries were built with three rounds of nested PCR, modified from ARM-PCR. TCRdb ran MiXCR on the multiplex PCR reads and lists one entry per CDR3 protein. The sample includes under 140,000 distinct CDR3 sequences, around 82% seen only once; the top ten take approximately 22%. No cell sorting was done before RNA was extracted from the tissue. This record belongs to a study of tumor and adjacent non-tumor tissue in lung cancer. General study points: Tumor tissue had significantly higher TCR diversity than normal lung. Tumor repertoires had a smaller top 100 clone share than normal lung.

This CDR3 has 17 amino acids. The TCR originated in a man aged 70 or older with non-small cell lung cancer. This chain uses TRBV12-3 or TRBV12-4 with TRBJ2-1; D might be TRBD1 (6 bases). Sequenced: lung tumor tissue. This CDR3 reads CASGLGQPVTYHSEQFF. The CDR3, as DNA: TGTGCCAGCGGTTTAGGACAGCCGGTTACTTACCACAGTGAGCAGTTCTTC.